The clone carrying this TCR beta chain came up a few times. Trimming shortened V by 3 bases and J by 4 bases, and 22 bases separated the two germline ends. Germline V gene data show CDR1 as SEHNR and CDR2 as FQNEAQ (reference sequence). The CDR3 extends over 18 amino acids. These data originate in a study of shared clonotypes between healthy human individuals. Produced via immunoSEQ multiplex PCR; TCRdb's table is partial and in-frame only. The sample has approximately 940,000 clones; 70% to 85% are singletons. This chain uses TRBV7-9 with TRBJ2-1, with a possible D match to TRBD2 (6 bases). The source of this sequence is a man between 18 and 29 years old in good health. The sample was memory CD4+ T cells sorted from blood. Sample subset: CD45RA-negative fraction. CDR3 sequence reads: CASSFPWRGAEGYNEQFF. For the CDR3, the DNA is TGTGCCAGCAGCTTTCCATGGAGAGGCGCGGAGGGTTACAATGAGCAGTTCTTC.